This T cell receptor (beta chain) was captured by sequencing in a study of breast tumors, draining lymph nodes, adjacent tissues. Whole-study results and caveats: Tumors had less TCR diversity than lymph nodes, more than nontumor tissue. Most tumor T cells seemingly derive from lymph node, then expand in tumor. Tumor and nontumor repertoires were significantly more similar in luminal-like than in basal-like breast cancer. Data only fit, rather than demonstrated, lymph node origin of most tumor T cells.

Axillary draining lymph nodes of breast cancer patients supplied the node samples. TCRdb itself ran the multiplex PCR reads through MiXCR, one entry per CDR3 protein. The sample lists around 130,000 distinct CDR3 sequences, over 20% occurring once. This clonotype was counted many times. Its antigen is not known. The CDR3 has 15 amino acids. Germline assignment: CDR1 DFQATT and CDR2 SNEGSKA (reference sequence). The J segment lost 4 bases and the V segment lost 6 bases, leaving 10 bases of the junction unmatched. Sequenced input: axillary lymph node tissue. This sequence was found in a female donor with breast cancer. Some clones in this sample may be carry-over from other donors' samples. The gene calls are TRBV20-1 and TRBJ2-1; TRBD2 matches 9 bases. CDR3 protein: CSAVGGTSFYNEQFF. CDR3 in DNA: TGCAGTGCCGTAGGTGGGACTAGCTTTTACAATGAGCAGTTCTTC.